Following are 32 T cell receptor beta chains from one sample sequenced in a study of cytomegalovirus exposure and HLA in healthy donors. The primer mix had 60 Vbeta and 13 Jbeta primers. Sequenced by immunoSEQ multiplex PCR; TCRdb stores in-frame clones only, minus some. This sample has fewer than 150,000 clones, with about 80% found just once. The sample comprised PBMCs. The receptors were sampled from a man aged 25-45 years in good health and CMV-seronegative.

This rearrangement joins TRBV2 to TRBJ1-6; 10 bases are shared with TRBD1. The V gene's germline CDR1 is SNHLY and CDR2 FYNNEI. This CDR3 contains 16 residues. V dropped 6 bases and J dropped 7; count of bases not matched to a gene: 9. CDR3 nucleotide sequence: TGTGCCAGCAGCCTGGGACAGGGGAAACGGAATTCACCCCTCCACTTT. Protein sequence: CASSLGQGKRNSPLHF.

The rearrangement uses TRBV4-1 and TRBJ1-6; 9 bases match TRBD1. The CDR3 sequence is 15 residues long. Trimming cost V 4 bases and J 6 bases; bases outside gene matches: 4. The germline CDR1 and CDR2 sequences are MGHRA and YSYEKL. DNA of the CDR3: TGCGCCAGCAGCCTGGGACAGGGATTTAATTCACCCCTCCACTTT. Translating it yields CASSLGQGFNSPLHF.

The CDR3 loop reads CASRTGLGNQPQHF. In nucleotides, the CDR3 is TGTGCCAGCAGAACAGGGTTGGGCAATCAGCCCCAGCATTTT. This sequence joins TRBV28 and TRBJ1-5, with D perhaps TRBD1 (6 bases). V was clipped by 6 bases and J by 2 bases, with 11 bases between them. In germline, CDR1 is MDHEN, CDR2 SYDVKM. The CDR3 consists of 14 residues.

The CDR3 DNA is TGTGCCTGGATATCTTCAGGAAGCTACGAGCAGTACTTC. Its translation: CAWISSGSYEQYF. The V gene is TRBV30, the J gene TRBJ2-7, with D uncertain. V dropped 4 bases and J dropped 3 bases, with 13 bases sitting between them. This CDR3 is 13 amino acids long. Germline V gene sequence: CDR1 GTSNPN, CDR2 SVGIG (reference sequence). Full variable domain (remainder filled in from reference TRBV30 and TRBJ2-7): SQTIHQWPATLVQPVGSPLSLECTVEGTSNPNLYWYRQAAGRGLQLLFYSVGIGQISSEVPQNLSASRPQDRQFILSSKKLLLSDSGFYLCAWISSGSYEQYFGPGTRLTVT.

The V gene is TRBV19, the J gene TRBJ2-4, with TRBD1 identical over 9 bases. The CDR3 spans 13 residues. V shed 4 bases, J shed 8 bases, and the junction held 3 bases outside the gene matches. Germline lookup yields CDR1 LNHDA and CDR2 SQIVND (reference sequence). The CDR3 nucleotides are TGTGCCAGTAGTAAGGGACAGGGAGACATTCAGTACTTC. Translated, it gives CASSKGQGDIQYF.

The chain joins TRBV5-1 to TRBJ1-3, with unresolved D. The V and J ends lost 2 bases and 0 bases respectively, with 6 bases between them. CDR3 length: 14 amino acids. The germline CDR1 and CDR2 sequences are SGHRS and YFSETQ. The CDR3 spells CASSLPSSGNTIYF. CDR3 coding DNA: TGCGCCAGCAGCTTACCTAGCTCTGGAAACACCATATATTTT.

This clone was counted a single time. The chain has TRBV18 and TRBJ2-7; 14 bases agree with TRBD2. Germline trimming cut 7 bases from V and 6 bases from J; bases unmatched to any gene: 11. CDR1 and CDR2 from the germline V gene are KGHSH and LQKENI. The CDR3 runs 16 residues. For the CDR3, the DNA is TGTGCCAGCTTATCCGGGACTAGCGGGAGCCGAAGCGAGCAGTACTTC. Its translation: CASLSGTSGSRSEQYF.

The chain couples TRBV5-1 to TRBJ1-1, with a possible D match to TRBD1 (6 bases). The germline V and J ends were trimmed by 3 bases and 3 bases, with 12 bases remaining between them. This CDR3 comprises 14 residues. The germline CDR1 and CDR2 sequences are SGHRS and YFSETQ. CDR3 nucleotide sequence: TGCGCCAGCAGCTCTCAGGGGTACGACACTGAAGCTTTCTTT. Protein: CASSSQGYDTEAFF.

This sequence joins TRBV9 and TRBJ1-2; D perhaps matches TRBD1 (5 bases). In germline, CDR1 is SGDLS, CDR2 YYNGEE. Deletions cut 3 bases from V and 6 bases from J, with 9 bases between. The CDR3 contains 12 residues. CDR3 amino acids: CASSETRDGYTF. The CDR3, as DNA: TGTGCCAGCAGCGAGACCAGGGATGGCTACACCTTC. The full variable domain, with the rest looked up from reference TRBV9 and TRBJ1-2, is DSGVTQTPKHLITATGQRVTLRCSPRSGDLSVYWYQQSLDQGLQFLIQYYNGEERAKGNILERFSAQQFPDLHSELNLSSLELGDSALYFCASSETRDGYTFGSGTRLTVV.

This clone was counted a few times. This chain uses TRBV4-3 with TRBJ1-2; TRBD1 might be the D (5 bases). V was trimmed by 0 bases and J by 8 bases, leaving 13 bases between them. The CDR3 has 14 amino acids. Looked up from germline, CDR1 is LGHNA and CDR2 is YSLEER. In nucleotides, the CDR3 is TGCGCCAGCAGCCAAGAGGCAGGGTTAGGAGGCTACACCTTC. It is translated as CASSQEAGLGGYTF.

This clone occurred once. The gene calls are TRBV28 and TRBJ1-2, with 12 bases fitting TRBD1. With V trimmed by 3 bases and J by 0 bases, 8 bases remained unmatched. CDR3 size: 18 residues. Germline CDR1 and CDR2: MDHEN and SYDVKM. In DNA form, the CDR3 reads TGTGCCAGCAGTTTTCCTTGGGGACAGGGGGCCCCTAACTATGGCTACACCTTC. Protein product: CASSFPWGQGAPNYGYTF.

The chain couples TRBV6-5 to TRBJ2-2, with 10 bases lining up with TRBD1. Trimming at V came to 6 bases and at J to 7 bases, leaving 5 bases not matched to a gene. Germline V gene data show CDR1 as MNHEY and CDR2 as SVGAGI. This CDR3 contains 14 residues. The CDR3 DNA reads as TGTGCCAGCAGGGAGACAGGGGGCAGCGGGGAGCTGTTTTTT. This encodes CASRETGGSGELFF.

V is TRBV7-9 and J is TRBJ2-7, with D possibly TRBD1 on 5 matching bases. Between the trimmed V and J ends, which lost 5 bases and 2 bases, there was a span of 13 bases. This CDR3 comprises 14 residues. CDR1 SEHNR and CDR2 FQNEAQ come from the germline V gene (reference sequence). For the CDR3, the DNA is TGTGCCAGCAGCCCTTCCCGACAGACCTACGAGCAGTACTTC. This codes for CASSPSRQTYEQYF.

This clone was counted between two and nine times. This chain joins TRBV27 and TRBJ1-1; TRBD1 agrees at 9 bases. In germline, CDR1 is MNHEY, CDR2 SMNVEV (reference sequence). CDR3 size: 15 residues. V was pared by 6 bases and J by 4 bases, with 9 bases of the junction left unmatched. CDR3 sequence reads: CASRSLTGGGTEAFF. CDR3 DNA: TGTGCCAGCAGGTCTTTGACAGGGGGGGGCACTGAAGCTTTCTTT.

V usage is TRBV4-1 and J usage is TRBJ2-5; D perhaps matches TRBD1 (6 bases). V dropped 0 bases and J dropped 4 bases, with 15 bases sitting between them. From germline, CDR1 is MGHRA and CDR2 YSYEKL. CDR3 length: 16 amino acids. The CDR3 nucleotides read TGCGCCAGCAGCCAAGACAAGGGGACACTTCTAGAGACCCAGTACTTC. It codes for CASSQDKGTLLETQYF.

The V and J genes are TRBV18 and TRBJ2-7; 7 nucleotides match TRBD1. The length of the CDR3 is 14 residues. V lost 6 bases, J lost 4 bases, and 9 bases stayed unmatched. Germline CDR1 KGHSH, CDR2 LQKENI. CDR3 sequence: CASSSDRFSYEQYF. In DNA form, the CDR3 reads TGTGCCAGCTCGTCGGACAGGTTCAGTTACGAGCAGTACTTC.

This chain uses TRBV18 with TRBJ2-7; TRBD1 is a possible D gene (7 bases). V was clipped by 3 bases and J by 6 bases, with 15 bases between them. The germline gives CDR1 KGHSH, CDR2 LQKENI. This CDR3 region has 14 residues. The CDR3 DNA reads TGTGCCAGCTCACCGGGCGGGACAGACCTCGAGCAGTACTTC. The encoded protein is CASSPGGTDLEQYF.

This clone was found once. The chain uses TRBV29-1 and TRBJ1-5; D may be TRBD1 (6 bases). CDR3 length: 15 amino acids. Between the trimmed V and J ends, which lost 6 bases and 0 bases, there was a span of 15 bases. Looked up from germline, CDR1 is SQVTM and CDR2 is ANQGSEA. Here the CDR3 reads CSVLLDSYSNQPQHF. The CDR3 DNA is TGCAGCGTCTTATTGGACAGTTATAGCAATCAGCCCCAGCATTTT.

For this clone: The junction does not match germline at one end; this may be a read error. This rearrangement joins TRBV6-5 to TRBJ2-2, with 7 bases that match TRBD1. This CDR3 is 13 amino acids long. In germline, CDR1 is MNHEY, CDR2 SVGAGI. CDR3 sequence (DNA): TGTGCCAGCAGTTGGGAAGACAGGGTTGGTTTAGTTTTT. Translation gives CASSWEDRVGLVF.

This clone appeared a single time. The J gene is TRBJ2-1, the V gene TRBV11-2; 12 nucleotides line up with TRBD2. From germline, CDR1 is SGHAT and CDR2 FQNNGV. The J segment lost 9 bases and the V segment lost 7 bases, leaving 4 bases of the junction unmatched. The CDR3 totals 13 residues. This CDR3 is CASKLAGGGEQFF. CDR3 coding DNA: TGTGCCAGCAAACTAGCGGGAGGAGGTGAGCAGTTCTTC.

This chain uses TRBV18 with TRBJ2-5; 9 bases fit TRBD2. This CDR3 region has 15 residues. Germline-derived CDR1 and CDR2 are KGHSH and LQKENI. With 2 bases clipped from V and 1 base from J, the junction kept 2 bases outside the gene matches. DNA of the CDR3: TGTGCCAGCTCACCAGCGGGAGGGCCCCAAGAGACCCAGTACTTC. This sequence encodes CASSPAGGPQETQYF.

The V and J genes are TRBV28 and TRBJ2-7, with a tentative D call TRBD1 (5 bases). Per the germline V gene, CDR1 is MDHEN and CDR2 is SYDVKM. V lost 8 bases and J 2 bases, leaving 10 bases between the germline ends. The CDR3 runs to 12 residues. This CDR3 is CASHGAAYEQYF. The CDR3 nucleotides are TGTGCCAGCCATGGGGCCGCCTACGAGCAGTACTTC.

The chain has TRBV7-9 and TRBJ2-2; a weak D match, TRBD1 (5 bases). Germline assignment: CDR1 SEHNR and CDR2 FQNEAQ (reference sequence). The CDR3 loop spans 19 amino acids. V was trimmed by 7 bases and J by 2 bases, leaving 26 bases between them. CDR3 nucleotide sequence: TGTGCCAGCACCGATACATCGACGACAGTTCCATTAAACACCGGGGAGCTGTTTTTT. This codes for CASTDTSTTVPLNTGELFF.

V and J are TRBV19 and TRBJ1-1; maybe TRBD1 (5 bases). Trimming removed 5 bases at V and 1 base at J, with 11 bases between. CDR3 length: 14 amino acids. The germline CDR1 and CDR2 sequences are LNHDA and SQIVND (reference sequence). CDR3 sequence reads: CASSVTARNTEAFF. The CDR3 coding sequence is TGTGCCAGTAGTGTGACAGCTCGGAACACTGAAGCTTTCTTT. Complete variable domain (other parts from reference TRBV19 and TRBJ1-1): DGGITQSPKYLFRKEGQNVTLSCEQNLNHDAMYWYRQDPGQGLRLIYYSQIVNDFQKGDIAEGYSVSREKKESFPLTVTSAQKNPTAFYLCASSVTARNTEAFFGQGTRLTVV.

The chain has TRBV27 and TRBJ1-5; TRBD1 matches 7 bases. The CDR3 is made up of 14 amino acids. J gave up 7 bases and V 6 bases, and 9 bases lay outside the gene matches. Germline CDR1 MNHEY, CDR2 SMNVEV (reference sequence). CDR3 sequence reads: CASRPTGVGQPQHF. The CDR3 DNA reads TGTGCCAGCAGGCCAACAGGGGTGGGACAGCCCCAGCATTTT.

This chain links TRBV18 with TRBJ2-5; tentatively, D is TRBD1 (6 bases). CDR3 length: 13 amino acids. V was cut by 4 bases and J by 4 bases, with 10 bases left in between. Germline V gene sequence: CDR1 KGHSH, CDR2 LQKENI. DNA for the CDR3: TGTGCCAGCTCACTTGGGGGCCGAGAGACCCAGTACTTC. This gives the protein CASSLGGRETQYF.

This clone came up a few times. The J gene is TRBJ2-7, the V gene TRBV7-9; possibly TRBD2 for D (5 bases). V was cut by 5 bases and J by 2 bases, with 10 bases left in between. There are 13 residues in the CDR3. Germline assignment: CDR1 SEHNR and CDR2 FQNEAQ (reference sequence). This chain's CDR3 is CASSPEAAYEQYF. In nucleotides, the CDR3 is TGTGCCAGCAGCCCGGAGGCAGCCTACGAGCAGTACTTC.

This sequence joins TRBV5-1 and TRBJ1-5; 7 bases map to TRBD1. CDR1 and CDR2 from the germline V gene are SGHRS and YFSETQ. V lost 3 bases, J lost 0 bases, and 3 bases stayed unmatched. The CDR3 spans 15 residues. The CDR3 here is CASSSGTDSNQPQHF. DNA of the CDR3: TGCGCCAGCAGCTCCGGGACAGATAGCAATCAGCCCCAGCATTTT.

In its sample, this clone was seen once. The chain uses TRBV5-1 and TRBJ2-3, with 7 nucleotides matching TRBD2. The trim removed 3 bases at V and 8 bases at J, leaving 15 bases unmatched. Looked up from germline, CDR1 is SGHRS and CDR2 is YFSETQ. The CDR3 totals 16 residues. CDR3 sequence (DNA): TGCGCCAGCAGCTCAGGACTAGTAAGGTCTCATAGTACGCAGTATTTT. Translated: CASSSGLVRSHSTQYF.

The chain links TRBV10-3 to TRBJ2-2; perhaps TRBD2 as D (5 bases). The germline CDR1 and CDR2 sequences are ENHRY and SYGVKD. The CDR3 spans 15 residues. V lost 6 bases and J lost 3, with 14 bases in between. CDR3 loop: CAIRGLGVDTGELFF. The CDR3 DNA follows: TGTGCCATCAGGGGGTTGGGAGTTGACACCGGGGAGCTGTTTTTT.

The chain uses TRBV9 and TRBJ2-2, with D possibly matching TRBD2 (5 bases). The germline V and J ends were trimmed by 4 bases and 5 bases, with 9 bases remaining between them. The CDR3 covers 13 residues. Germline CDR1 reads SGDLS; CDR2 reads YYNGEE. CDR3 DNA: TGTGCCAGCAGCCCCGAGGGTACCGGGGAGCTGTTTTTT. Translated: CASSPEGTGELFF.

The J gene is TRBJ2-3, the V gene TRBV5-4; 7 nucleotides align to TRBD2. CDR3 size: 15 residues. Per the germline V gene, CDR1 is SGHNT and CDR2 is YYREEE (reference sequence). Trimming cost V 4 bases and J 2 bases; bases outside gene matches: 7. The CDR3 DNA sequence: TGTGCCAGCAGCACCGAAGCGGGGACCACAGATACGCAGTATTTT. Its protein is CASSTEAGTTDTQYF.